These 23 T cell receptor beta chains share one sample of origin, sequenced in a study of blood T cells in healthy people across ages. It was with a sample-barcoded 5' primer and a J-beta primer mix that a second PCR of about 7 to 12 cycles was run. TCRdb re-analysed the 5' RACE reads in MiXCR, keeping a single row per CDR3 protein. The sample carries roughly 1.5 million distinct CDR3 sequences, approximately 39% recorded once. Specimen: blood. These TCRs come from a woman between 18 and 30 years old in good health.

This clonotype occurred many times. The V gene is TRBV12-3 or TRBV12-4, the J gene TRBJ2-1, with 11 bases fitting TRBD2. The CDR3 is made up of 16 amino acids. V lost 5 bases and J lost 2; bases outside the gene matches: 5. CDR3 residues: CASSLLAGGTYNEQFF. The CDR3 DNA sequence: TGTGCCAGCAGTCTCCTAGCGGGAGGAACCTACAATGAGCAGTTCTTC.

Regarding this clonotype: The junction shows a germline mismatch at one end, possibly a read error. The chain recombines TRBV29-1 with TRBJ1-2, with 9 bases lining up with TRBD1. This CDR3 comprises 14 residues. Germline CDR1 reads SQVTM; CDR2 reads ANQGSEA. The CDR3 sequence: CSVEWDRETYDYTF. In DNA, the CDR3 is TGCAGCGTTGAGTGGGACAGGGAGACATATGACTACACCTTC.

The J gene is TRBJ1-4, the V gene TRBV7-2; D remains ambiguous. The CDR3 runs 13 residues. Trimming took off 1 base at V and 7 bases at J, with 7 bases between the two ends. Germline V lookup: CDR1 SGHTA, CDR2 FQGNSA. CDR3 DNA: TGTGCCAGCAGCTTAGTATGGGGTGAAAAACTGTTTTTT. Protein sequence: CASSLVWGEKLFF.

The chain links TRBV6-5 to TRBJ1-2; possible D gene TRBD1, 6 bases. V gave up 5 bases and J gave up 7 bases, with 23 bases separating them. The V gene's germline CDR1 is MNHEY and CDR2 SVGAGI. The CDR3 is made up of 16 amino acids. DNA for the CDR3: TGTGCCAGCAGTCTATATCTCCGGACAGAGGGGTTTGGCTACACCTTC. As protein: CASSLYLRTEGFGYTF.

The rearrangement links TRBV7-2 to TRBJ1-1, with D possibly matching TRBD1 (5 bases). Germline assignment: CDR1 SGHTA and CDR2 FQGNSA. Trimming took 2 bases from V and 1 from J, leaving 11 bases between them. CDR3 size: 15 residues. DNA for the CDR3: TGTGCCAGCAGCTTACTAGGGGCTGGGAACACTGAAGCTTTCTTT. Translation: CASSLLGAGNTEAFF.

CDR3 sequence (DNA): TGTGCCAGCAGCCTACGGGACAGGGTTATCCACGAGCAGTACTTC. Its translation is CASSLRDRVIHEQYF. The chain is built from TRBV7-8 and TRBJ2-7; TRBD1 matches 9 bases. Trimming removed 5 bases from V and 5 bases from J; junction bases left unmatched: 10. The CDR3 loop spans 15 amino acids. Germline V lookup: CDR1 SGHVS, CDR2 FQNEAQ.

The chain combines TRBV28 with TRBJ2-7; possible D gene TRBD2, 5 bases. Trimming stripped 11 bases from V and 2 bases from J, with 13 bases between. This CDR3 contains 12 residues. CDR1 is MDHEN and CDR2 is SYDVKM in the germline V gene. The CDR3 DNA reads TGTGCCTCAAAAGCGGAACCCTACGAGCAGTACTTC. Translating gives CASKAEPYEQYF.

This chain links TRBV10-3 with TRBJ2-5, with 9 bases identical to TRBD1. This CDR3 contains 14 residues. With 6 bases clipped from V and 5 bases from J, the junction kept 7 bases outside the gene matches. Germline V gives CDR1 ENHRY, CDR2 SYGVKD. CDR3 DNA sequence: TGTGCCATCAGGGAACAGGGGGCTTGGGAGACCCAGTACTTC. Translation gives CAIREQGAWETQYF.

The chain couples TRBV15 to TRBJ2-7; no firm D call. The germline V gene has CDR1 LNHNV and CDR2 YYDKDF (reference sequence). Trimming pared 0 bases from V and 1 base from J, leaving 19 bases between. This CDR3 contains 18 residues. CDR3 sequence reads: CATSRDLQQLTSSYEQYF. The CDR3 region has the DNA TGTGCCACCAGCAGAGATCTCCAGCAGCTTACCTCATCCTACGAGCAGTACTTC.

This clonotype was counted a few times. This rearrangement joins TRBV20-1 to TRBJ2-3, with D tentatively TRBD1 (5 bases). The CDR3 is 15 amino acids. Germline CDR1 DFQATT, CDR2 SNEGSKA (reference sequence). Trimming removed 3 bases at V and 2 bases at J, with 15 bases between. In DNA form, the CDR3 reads TGCAGTGCTAGCAATCCCAGGGTCTTCACAGATACGCAGTATTTT. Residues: CSASNPRVFTDTQYF.

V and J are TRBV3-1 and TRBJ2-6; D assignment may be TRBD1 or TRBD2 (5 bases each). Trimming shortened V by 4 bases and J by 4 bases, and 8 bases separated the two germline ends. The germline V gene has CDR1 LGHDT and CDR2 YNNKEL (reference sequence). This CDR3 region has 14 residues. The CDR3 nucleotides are TGTGCCAGCAGCCGGGGGTGGGGGGCCAACGTCCTGACTTTC. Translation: CASSRGWGANVLTF.

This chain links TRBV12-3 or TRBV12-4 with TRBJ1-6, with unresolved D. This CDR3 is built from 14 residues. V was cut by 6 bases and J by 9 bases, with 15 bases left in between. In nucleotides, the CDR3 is TGTGCCAGCAGAGAGTGGGCCCCTATTTCACCCCTCCACTTT. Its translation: CASREWAPISPLHF.

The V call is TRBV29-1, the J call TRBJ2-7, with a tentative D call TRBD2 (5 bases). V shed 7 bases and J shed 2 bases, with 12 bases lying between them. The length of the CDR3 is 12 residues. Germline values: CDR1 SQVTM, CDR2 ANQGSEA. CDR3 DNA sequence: TGCAGCGCGGTGACTACGACCTACGAGCAGTACTTC. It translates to CSAVTTTYEQYF.

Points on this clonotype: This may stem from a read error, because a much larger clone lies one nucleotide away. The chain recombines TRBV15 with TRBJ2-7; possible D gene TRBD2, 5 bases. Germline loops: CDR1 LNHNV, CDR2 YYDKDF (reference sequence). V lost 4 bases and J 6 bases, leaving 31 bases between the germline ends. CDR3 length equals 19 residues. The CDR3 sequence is CATSNFHRRRRLVNCEQYF. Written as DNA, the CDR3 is TGTGCCACCAGCAATTTTCACAGACGGAGGAGGCTAGTGAACTGCGAGCAGTACTTC.

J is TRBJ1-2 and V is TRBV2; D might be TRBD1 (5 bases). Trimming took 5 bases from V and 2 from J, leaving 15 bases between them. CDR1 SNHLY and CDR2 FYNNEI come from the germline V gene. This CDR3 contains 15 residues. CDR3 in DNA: TGTGCCAGCAGTCAAGGGGTGGGGGAGAACTATGGCTACACCTTC. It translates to CASSQGVGENYGYTF. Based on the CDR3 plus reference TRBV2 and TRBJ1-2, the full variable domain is EPEVTQTPSHQVTQMGQEVILRCVPISNHLYFYWYRQILGQKVEFLVSFYNNEISEKSEIFDDQFSVERPDGSNFTLKIRSTKLEDSAMYFCASSQGVGENYGYTFGSGTRLTVV.

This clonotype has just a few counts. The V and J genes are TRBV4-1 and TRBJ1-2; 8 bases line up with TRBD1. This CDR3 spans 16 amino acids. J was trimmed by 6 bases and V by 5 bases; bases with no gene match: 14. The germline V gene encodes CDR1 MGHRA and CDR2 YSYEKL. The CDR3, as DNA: TGCGCCAGCAGCTCCTCCCAGGCCAGGGGGCCGGATGGCTACACCTTC. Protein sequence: CASSSSQARGPDGYTF.

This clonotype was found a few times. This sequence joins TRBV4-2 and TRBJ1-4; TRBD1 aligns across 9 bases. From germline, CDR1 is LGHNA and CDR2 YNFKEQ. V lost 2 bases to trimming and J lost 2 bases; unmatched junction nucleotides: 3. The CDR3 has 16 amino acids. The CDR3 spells CASSQTGGYTNEKLFF. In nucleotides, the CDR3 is TGTGCCAGCAGCCAAACAGGGGGCTATACTAATGAAAAACTGTTTTTT.

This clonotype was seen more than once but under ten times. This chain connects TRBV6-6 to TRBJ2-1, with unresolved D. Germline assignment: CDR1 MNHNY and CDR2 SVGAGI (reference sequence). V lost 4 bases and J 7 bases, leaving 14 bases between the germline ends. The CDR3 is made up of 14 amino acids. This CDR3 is CASSFPAGSNEQFF. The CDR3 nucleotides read TGTGCCAGCAGTTTTCCAGCCGGTAGTAATGAGCAGTTCTTC.

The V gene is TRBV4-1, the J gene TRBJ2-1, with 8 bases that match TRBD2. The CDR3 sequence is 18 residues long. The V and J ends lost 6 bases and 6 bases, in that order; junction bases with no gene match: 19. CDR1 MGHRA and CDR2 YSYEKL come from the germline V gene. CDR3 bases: TGCGCCAGCAGACCAAGATTATCAGCGGGGGCCACTAGCAATGAGCAGTTCTTC. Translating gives CASRPRLSAGATSNEQFF.

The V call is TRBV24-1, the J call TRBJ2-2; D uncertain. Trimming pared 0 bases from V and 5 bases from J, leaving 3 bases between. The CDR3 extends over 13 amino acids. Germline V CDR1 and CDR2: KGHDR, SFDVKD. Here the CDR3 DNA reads TGTGCCACCAGTGATTTGCTGACCGGGGAGCTGTTTTTT. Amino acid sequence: CATSDLLTGELFF.

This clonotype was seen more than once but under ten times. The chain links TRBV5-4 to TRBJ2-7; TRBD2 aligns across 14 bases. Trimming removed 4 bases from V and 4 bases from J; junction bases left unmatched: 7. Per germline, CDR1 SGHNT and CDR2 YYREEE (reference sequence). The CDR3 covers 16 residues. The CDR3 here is CASSGGTSGRWYEQYF. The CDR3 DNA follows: TGTGCCAGCAGCGGCGGGACTAGCGGGAGATGGTACGAGCAGTACTTC.

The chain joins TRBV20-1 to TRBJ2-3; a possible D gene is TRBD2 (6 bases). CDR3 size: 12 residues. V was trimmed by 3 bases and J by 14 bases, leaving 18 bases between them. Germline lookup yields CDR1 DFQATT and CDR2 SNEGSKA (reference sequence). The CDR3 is CSASREANEGYF. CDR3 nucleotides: TGCAGTGCTAGTAGGGAGGCGAATGAGGGGTATTTT.

The CDR3 nucleotides are TGTGCCAGCAGCACCTACCCACAGGGAACCGGGGAGCTGTTTTTT. It yields the protein CASSTYPQGTGELFF. The chain recombines TRBV11-2 with TRBJ2-2, with a possible D match to TRBD1 (6 bases). Looked up from germline, CDR1 is SGHAT and CDR2 is FQNNGV. The V end was cut by 5 bases, the J end by 5 bases, with 15 bases between. The CDR3 runs 15 residues.